Below are 25 T cell receptor beta chains sequenced from a single sample in a study of blood T cell repertoires in COVID-19. Clones were read by immunoSEQ multiplex PCR, and TCRdb kept only the in-frame ones, dropping some. The sample lists fewer than 70,000 clones, 80% to 90% occurring once. The sequencing sample was made of peripheral blood. These receptors were collected from a woman aged 55-75 years with acute or convalescent COVID-19.

This chain uses TRBV7-8 with TRBJ1-2; TRBD1 is a possible D gene (6 bases). Germline values: CDR1 SGHVS, CDR2 FQNEAQ. This CDR3 is built from 15 residues. V gave up 5 bases and J gave up 3 bases, with 16 bases separating them. CDR3 DNA: TGTGCCAGCAGCCCAGGCCAGGGGCAATACTATGGCTACACCTTC. Its translation is CASSPGQGQYYGYTF.

As DNA, the CDR3 is TGTGCCAGCAGTGGGGAGCGGGGGACGTACAATGAGCAGTTCTTC. It specifies CASSGERGTYNEQFF. The genes are TRBV2 and TRBJ2-1; 8 nucleotides agree with TRBD2. J gave up 4 bases and V 4 bases, and 6 bases lay outside the gene matches. Germline V lookup: CDR1 SNHLY, CDR2 FYNNEI. The CDR3 extends over 15 amino acids.

The chain combines TRBV7-6 with TRBJ1-5; TRBD1 matches 8 bases. The CDR3 runs 13 residues. CDR1 is SGHVS and CDR2 is FNYEAQ in the germline V gene. Trimming took 4 bases from V and 7 from J; bases not matched to a gene: 3. The CDR3 DNA follows: TGTGCCAGCAGCTCTAGGACAGGGCAGCCCCAGCATTTT. Its protein is CASSSRTGQPQHF.

The rearrangement joins TRBV23-1 to TRBJ1-1; 10 bases agree with TRBD1. TRBV23-1 is an ORF, with its function uncertain. The CDR3 is 17 residues long. The J segment lost 0 bases and the V segment lost 7 bases, leaving 11 bases of the junction unmatched. CDR3 sequence: CASNRETGGDVNTEAFF. The CDR3, as DNA: TGCGCCAGCAACAGAGAGACAGGGGGCGATGTGAACACTGAAGCTTTCTTT.

V and J are TRBV10-1 and TRBJ2-1; 7 bases match TRBD2. The J segment lost 7 bases and the V segment lost 2 bases, leaving 8 bases of the junction unmatched. The CDR3 has 15 amino acids. The V gene's germline CDR1 is WNHNN and CDR2 SYGVQD (reference sequence). The DNA of the CDR3 is TGCGCCAGCAGTGAGGAGGTAGGGGAGGGGAATGAGCAGTTCTTC. Its protein is CASSEEVGEGNEQFF.

The rearrangement links TRBV19 to TRBJ1-2; 8 bases fit TRBD1. The CDR3 sequence is 16 residues long. Trimming removed 0 bases from V and 7 bases from J; junction bases left unmatched: 10. Per the germline V gene, CDR1 is LNHDA and CDR2 is SQIVND (reference sequence). Here the CDR3 reads CASSIERQGARIGYTF. The CDR3 DNA is TGTGCCAGTAGTATAGAACGGCAGGGGGCTAGGATTGGCTACACCTTC.

The rearrangement links TRBV15 to TRBJ2-5; 8 bases line up with TRBD2. CDR3 length: 16 amino acids. Germline V gene data show CDR1 as LNHNV and CDR2 as YYDKDF (reference sequence). V gave up 1 base and J gave up 3 bases; unmatched junction bases: 7. The CDR3 DNA is TGTGCCACCAGCAGAGCGTCTAGCGGGTGGAAAGAGACCCAGTACTTC. This gives the protein CATSRASSGWKETQYF. Complete variable domain (other parts from reference TRBV15 and TRBJ2-5): DAMVIQNPRYQVTQFGKPVTLSCSQTLNHNVMYWYQQKSSQAPKLLFHYYDKDFNNEADTPDNFQSRRPNTSFCFLDIRSPGLGDTAMYLCATSRASSGWKETQYFGPGTRLLVL.

This chain connects TRBV7-6 to TRBJ2-3; 13 bases map to TRBD2. With 3 bases clipped from V and 4 bases from J, the junction kept 1 base outside the gene matches. The CDR3 extends over 15 amino acids. Germline V gene data show CDR1 as SGHVS and CDR2 as FNYEAQ. This CDR3 reads CASSFGLAGADTQYF. DNA for the CDR3: TGTGCCAGCAGCTTCGGACTAGCGGGGGCAGATACGCAGTATTTT.

J is TRBJ1-2 and V is TRBV9, with a possible D match to TRBD1 (6 bases). The CDR3 has 13 amino acids. V gave up 3 bases and J gave up 2 bases, with 8 bases separating them. Germline V gives CDR1 SGDLS, CDR2 YYNGEE. This chain's CDR3 is CASSEGVNYGYTF. The CDR3 DNA reads as TGTGCCAGCAGCGAGGGGGTCAACTATGGCTACACCTTC. The full variable domain, with the rest looked up from reference TRBV9 and TRBJ1-2, is DSGVTQTPKHLITATGQRVTLRCSPRSGDLSVYWYQQSLDQGLQFLIQYYNGEERAKGNILERFSAQQFPDLHSELNLSSLELGDSALYFCASSEGVNYGYTFGSGTRLTVV.

The chain is built from TRBV12-5 and TRBJ2-7, with D possibly matching TRBD1 (6 bases). There are 13 residues in the CDR3. Deletions cut 1 base from V and 8 bases from J, with 12 bases between. Germline V gene data show CDR1 as LGHNT and CDR2 as FRNRAP. CDR3 nucleotide sequence: TGTGCTAGTGGTTTGGGGACAGCCACCAAGCAGTACTTC. Its translation is CASGLGTATKQYF.

The chain links TRBV3-1 (or the pseudogene TRBV3-2) to TRBJ2-7; D ambiguous. This CDR3 spans 15 amino acids. Germline V gene lookup returns CDR1 LGHDT and CDR2 YNNKEL (reference sequence). Deletions cut 3 bases from V and 0 bases from J, with 12 bases between. The CDR3 sequence is CASSQTTTSSYEQYF. CDR3 sequence (DNA): TGTGCCAGCAGCCAGACGACAACGAGCTCCTACGAGCAGTACTTC.

This chain links TRBV27 with TRBJ1-2; the D is unclear. There are 12 residues in the CDR3. CDR1 and CDR2 (germline): MNHEY, SMNVEV (reference sequence). V was trimmed by 4 bases and J by 1 base, leaving 4 bases between them. The CDR3 region has the DNA TGTGCCAGCAGTTCGTATAACTATGGCTACACCTTC. Amino acids: CASSSYNYGYTF.

This clone was counted once. The chain has TRBV10-3 and TRBJ1-1, with 7 bases identical to TRBD1. After removal of 4 bases from V and 6 bases from J, the junction contained 5 bases not matched to a gene. In germline, CDR1 is ENHRY, CDR2 SYGVKD. The CDR3 consists of 13 residues. The CDR3 nucleotides read TGTGCCATCAGTGGTGTGCAGGGGGCTGAAGCTTTCTTT. Translated, it gives CAISGVQGAEAFF.

J is TRBJ1-4 and V is TRBV14; TRBD1 might be the D (5 bases). Germline V gene lookup returns CDR1 SGHDN and CDR2 FVKESK. Trimming cost V 6 bases and J 8 bases, with 16 bases left between them. The CDR3 has 14 amino acids. CDR3 coding DNA: TGTGCCAGCAGTCGATGGGGCCAATTGGAAAAACTGTTTTTT. Encoded protein: CASSRWGQLEKLFF.

This chain joins TRBV28 and TRBJ1-5, with unresolved D. Germline V gene data show CDR1 as MDHEN and CDR2 as SYDVKM. V dropped 7 bases and J dropped 1 base, with 17 bases sitting between them. The CDR3 spans 16 residues. The CDR3 DNA follows: TGTGCCAGCACCTTGCGGCCGGGTGGGAGCAATCAGCCCCAGCATTTT. Translation: CASTLRPGGSNQPQHF.

The chain combines TRBV11-1 with TRBJ1-1, with 8 nucleotides matching TRBD1. CDR3 size: 14 residues. CDR1 SGHAT and CDR2 FQDESV come from the germline V gene (reference sequence). V dropped 6 bases and J dropped 0; count of bases not matched to a gene: 3. The CDR3 region has the DNA TGTGCCAGCAGTGACAGGGGAGTGAACACTGAAGCTTTCTTT. Its translation: CASSDRGVNTEAFF.

The chain employs TRBV13 and TRBJ2-7; 11 bases fit TRBD2. CDR1 is PRHDT, CDR2 FYEKMQ, per germline (reference sequence). Unmatched junction bases numbered 8, after V lost 4 bases and J lost 6 bases. This CDR3 comprises 15 residues. CDR3 sequence (DNA): TGTGCCAGCAGCTCTTTAGCGGGAGGGCGGGGCGAGCAGTACTTC. Its translation is CASSSLAGGRGEQYF.

This chain uses TRBV4-2 with TRBJ2-7, with a weak D call TRBD2 (6 bases). Germline CDR1 reads LGHNA; CDR2 reads YNFKEQ. V lost 4 bases and J lost 3, with 13 bases in between. The CDR3 contains 14 residues. The CDR3 loop reads CASSRGTERYEQYF. CDR3 DNA: TGTGCCAGCAGCCGCGGGACGGAACGCTACGAGCAGTACTTC.

This clone was detected once. V is TRBV5-6 and J is TRBJ2-1; TRBD2 might be the D (5 bases). V lost 0 bases, J lost 3 bases, and 10 bases lay in between. The CDR3 is 15 amino acids. Per the germline V gene, CDR1 is SGHDT and CDR2 is YYEEEE. CDR3 DNA sequence: TGTGCCAGCAGCTTGGGCTGGGAGTACTACAATGAGCAGTTCTTC. Translated, it gives CASSLGWEYYNEQFF.

This clone was seen once. The chain carries TRBV18 and TRBJ2-1; tentatively, D is TRBD2 (5 bases). Trimming cost V 1 base and J 4 bases, with 8 bases left between them. This CDR3 contains 14 residues. Germline lookup yields CDR1 KGHSH and CDR2 LQKENI. The CDR3 spells CASSPQPGYNEQFF. The DNA of the CDR3 is TGTGCCAGCTCACCACAACCGGGATACAATGAGCAGTTCTTC.

This clone was counted a single time. The rearrangement links TRBV19 to TRBJ1-1; 8 bases agree with TRBD1. The length of the CDR3 is 15 residues. Germline lookup yields CDR1 LNHDA and CDR2 SQIVND (reference sequence). Trimming took 6 bases from V and 5 from J; bases not matched to a gene: 11. The CDR3 bases are TGTGCCAGTAGGATGCGTCAGGGGGCAGGAACTGAAGCTTTCTTT. Its protein is CASRMRQGAGTEAFF.

The chain couples TRBV5-1 to TRBJ1-6; 10 bases are shared with TRBD1. There are 16 residues in the CDR3. J was trimmed by 10 bases and V by 7 bases; bases with no gene match: 14. Germline V gene data show CDR1 as SGHRS and CDR2 as YFSETQ. In DNA form, the CDR3 reads TGCGCCAGCTCCCCGACCAGCGGGACAGGGGACTCACCCCTCCACTTT. Translating it yields CASSPTSGTGDSPLHF.

V and J are TRBV30 and TRBJ1-1; the D is unclear. Trimming took off 3 bases at V and 4 bases at J, with 9 bases between the two ends. The CDR3 consists of 12 residues. Germline values: CDR1 GTSNPN, CDR2 SVGIG (reference sequence). The CDR3 loop reads CAWSGPGTEAFF. The CDR3 DNA sequence: TGTGCCTGGAGCGGTCCCGGCACTGAAGCTTTCTTT.

This chain joins TRBV11-1 and TRBJ1-1; TRBD1 agrees at 7 bases. The CDR3 contains 13 residues. V lost 4 bases, J lost 1 base, and 0 bases stayed unmatched. From germline, CDR1 is SGHAT and CDR2 FQDESV (reference sequence). In nucleotides, the CDR3 is TGTGCCAGCAGCTGGACAGGGAACACTGAAGCTTTCTTT. This translates into CASSWTGNTEAFF.

The count of this clone is one. The chain links TRBV19 to TRBJ1-3; D is ambiguous. The CDR3 is 14 residues long. The V end lost 9 bases, the J end lost 0 bases, and 12 bases lay between the germline ends. The germline gives CDR1 LNHDA, CDR2 SQIVND (reference sequence). CDR3 residues: CASAGGYSGNTIYF. The CDR3 coding sequence is TGTGCCAGCGCCGGAGGTTACTCTGGAAACACCATATATTTT.